The following is a T cell receptor (beta chain) sequence with its context. Its antigen is not identified. Method: immunoSEQ multiplex PCR; TCRdb's copy keeps in-frame clones and lacks some. The sample lists 2 million to 3 million clones; approximately 94% were seen once. The data belong to a study of shared clonotypes between healthy human individuals. Study at large: Participating donors consisted of a couple of women and a few men aged 18 to 49. Every donor yielded three CD4 naive, three CD4 memory, two CD8 naive and one CD8 memory plate.

The study's findings and limits: Only blood samples were collected, and tissue repertoires likely differ.

This CDR3 spans 10 amino acids. CDR1 LNHDA and CDR2 SQIVND come from the germline V gene (reference sequence). J is TRBJ2-7 and V is TRBV19; no reliable D call. The sample comprised naive CD4+ T cells sorted from blood. Subset meaning: CD45RA+ positively selected. This TCR was recovered from a man aged 18 to 35 in good health. The CDR3: CVSMPQEQYF. Here the CDR3 DNA reads TGTGTCTCTATGCCGCAAGAGCAGTACTTC.